The rows below give T cell receptor beta chains drawn from one sample of a study of early T cells in non-severe SARS-CoV-2 infection. MiXCR, applied by TCRdb to the 5' RACE reads, yields one record per CDR3 protein. The table shows tens of thousands of distinct CDR3 sequences, with roughly 21% occurring only once. The input for sequencing was whole blood, taken at baseline. The source is an adult who was a healthcare worker with PCR-confirmed SARS-CoV-2 infection or an uninfected control (not recorded which). Each CDR3 is given with its conserved first and last residue. The D gene is left open where the match is weak. For some rows the clone size is stated as once, few or many, or as a class when expanded; others skip it.

v_call	j_call	clone_size	d_call	cdr3_nt	cdr3_aa
TRBV10-2	TRBJ2-3	-	-	TGCGCCAGCAGTGAAGGGGCTAGCGTAATCACAGATACGCAGTATTTT	CASSEGASVITDTQYF
TRBV20-1	TRBJ1-1	few	-	TGCAGTGCTATCCCCGGGAGGAACACTGAAGCTTTCTTT	CSAIPGRNTEAFF
TRBV18	TRBJ1-3	-	-	TGTGCCAGCTCACCACGCTACGACGGACGCTCTGGAAACACCATATATTTT	CASSPRYDGRSGNTIYF
TRBV30	TRBJ2-2	few	TRBD2	TGTGCCTGGGAGCTAGCGGGCGGCACCGGGGAGCTGTTTTTT	CAWELAGGTGELFF
TRBV3-1	TRBJ1-1	many	-	TGTGCCAGCAGCCAAGAGAGGGGGAGATCTGAAGCTTTCTTT	CASSQERGRSEAFF
TRBV4-2	TRBJ2-1	-	-	TGTGCCAGCAGCCAAGGGACCTCGAGCTCCTACAATGAGCAGTTCTTC	CASSQGTSSSYNEQFF
TRBV10-3	TRBJ1-2	many	TRBD1	TGTGCCATCAACCCCGGACAGGGAGAATGGGGCTACACCTTC	CAINPGQGEWGYTF
TRBV7-9	TRBJ1-4	few	-	TGTGCCAGCAGCTTAAGTTGGTCGGCGAAAGGAGGTGAAAAACTGTTTTTT	CASSLSWSAKGGEKLFF
TRBV5-1	TRBJ1-2	few	-	TGCGCCAGCAGCTTGGAATCCCGTTCTTATCATGGCTACACCTTC	CASSLESRSYHGYTF
TRBV20-1	TRBJ2-7	-	-	TGCAGTGCAAGGCGGACCTCCTACGAGCAGTACTTC	CSARRTSYEQYF
TRBV25-1	TRBJ1-6	-	-	TGTGCCAGCATAGGGGTGGGTGATTCACCCCTCCACTTT	CASIGVGDSPLHF
TRBV27	TRBJ2-7	medium-sized	-	TGTGCCAGCAGTTTCGAAGGGGCACTCTCCTACGAGCAGTACTTC	CASSFEGALSYEQYF
TRBV3-1	TRBJ2-7	few	TRBD1	TGTGCCAGCAGCCCCAGACAGGGCTTCTACGAGCAGTACTTC	CASSPRQGFYEQYF
TRBV29-1	TRBJ1-1	many	-	TGCAGCGTCCACGATGACAGGAACACTGAAGCTTTCTTT	CSVHDDRNTEAFF
TRBV7-3	TRBJ2-5	-	TRBD1	TGTGCCAGCAGCCTCACAGGGGCGTACCAAGAGACCCAGTACTTC	CASSLTGAYQETQYF
TRBV11-2	TRBJ2-4	-	-	TGTGCCAGCAGCCCCTGGGGGTCAAACATTCAGTACTTC	CASSPWGSNIQYF
TRBV7-2	TRBJ1-1	few	-	TGTGCCAGCAGCTTAGAACAGACCGCTTTCTTT	CASSLEQTAFF
TRBV27	TRBJ1-2	few	TRBD1	TGTGCCAGCAGTTCACAACAGGGGGCAAAGGGCTACACCTTC	CASSSQQGAKGYTF
TRBV28	TRBJ2-5	-	TRBD2	TGTGCCAGCAGGGGAGCGGGGACGGAGACCCAGTACTTC	CASRGAGTETQYF
TRBV7-2	TRBJ2-3	-	TRBD2	TGTGCCAGCAGCTTAATGAGCGGGGGAGGCACAGATACGCAGTATTTT	CASSLMSGGGTDTQYF